These 21 T cell receptor beta chains were sequenced from one sample in a study of brain T cells in children with intractable seizures. Sequencing was performed with immunoSEQ multiplex PCR; in TCRdb, only in-frame clones are kept and a portion is missing. This sample has under 150,000 clones, with approximately 94% found just once. This sample comprised peripheral blood, obtained at surgery. These receptors came from a boy younger than two with hemimegalencephaly and intractable seizures.

The V call is TRBV28, the J call TRBJ2-2; D is tentatively TRBD1 or TRBD2 (6 bases each). Trimming removed 5 bases at V and 6 bases at J, with 13 bases between. Germline lookup yields CDR1 MDHEN and CDR2 SYDVKM. The CDR3 covers 14 residues. CDR3: CASSPYREAGELFF. The DNA of the CDR3 is TGTGCCAGCAGTCCCTACAGGGAGGCCGGGGAGCTGTTTTTT.

This clone was recorded a few times. The rearrangement joins TRBV4-3 to TRBJ1-2; D unclear. Looked up from germline, CDR1 is LGHNA and CDR2 is YSLEER. This CDR3 spans 13 amino acids. Between the trimmed V and J ends, which lost 3 bases and 8 bases, there was a span of 13 bases. The CDR3 coding sequence is TGCGCCAGCAGCCAGAACCAGGTTGGGGGCTACACCTTC. It is translated as CASSQNQVGGYTF.

The gene calls are TRBV28 and TRBJ2-7; D is unclear. Germline lookup yields CDR1 MDHEN and CDR2 SYDVKM. CDR3 length equals 15 residues. V dropped 2 bases and J dropped 1 base, with 12 bases sitting between them. The CDR3 nucleotides are TGTGCCAGCAGTTTAGCGGAGAATCTTTCCTACGAGCAGTACTTC. It is translated as CASSLAENLSYEQYF.

J is TRBJ2-2 and V is TRBV5-6, with D uncertain. Germline values: CDR1 SGHDT, CDR2 YYEEEE. The V and J ends lost 1 base and 5 bases respectively, with 6 bases between them. The CDR3 is 13 residues long. CDR3 coding DNA: TGTGCCAGCAGCTTGTCTGGGACCGGGGAGCTGTTTTTT. Encoded protein: CASSLSGTGELFF.

This chain joins TRBV4-1 and TRBJ2-7, with unresolved D. CDR3 length: 13 amino acids. CDR1 and CDR2 from the germline V gene are MGHRA and YSYEKL. Trimming stripped 1 base from V and 2 bases from J, with 6 bases between. The DNA of the CDR3 is TGCGCCAGCAGCCAAGCCATAACCTACGAGCAGTACTTC. Translation: CASSQAITYEQYF.

This clone was seen more than once but under ten times. This chain connects TRBV7-9 to TRBJ2-1; D unresolved. V lost 1 base and J 8 bases, leaving 3 bases between the germline ends. The CDR3 covers 11 residues. Per the germline V gene, CDR1 is SEHNR and CDR2 is FQNEAQ (reference sequence). CDR3 sequence: CASSLDHEQFF. As DNA, the CDR3 is TGTGCCAGCAGCTTAGACCATGAGCAGTTCTTC.

The chain is built from TRBV4-1 and TRBJ2-1, with a tentative D call TRBD2 (6 bases). CDR1 MGHRA and CDR2 YSYEKL come from the germline V gene. The CDR3 runs to 14 residues. Trimming removed 5 bases from V and 9 bases from J, with 17 bases in between. The CDR3 nucleotides are TGCGCCAGCAGCGCCGTCGGGAGCGGCGGTGAGCAGTTCTTC. Amino acid sequence: CASSAVGSGGEQFF.

This rearrangement joins TRBV30 to TRBJ2-2; 7 bases fit TRBD2. Germline V gene sequence: CDR1 GTSNPN, CDR2 SVGIG (reference sequence). The CDR3 is made up of 16 amino acids. The J segment lost 3 bases and the V segment lost 0 bases, leaving 7 bases of the junction unmatched. This chain's CDR3 is CAWSVRPAGYTGELFF. The DNA of the CDR3 is TGTGCCTGGAGTGTACGCCCAGCGGGGTACACCGGGGAGCTGTTTTTT. Full variable domain (outside the CDR3, taken from reference TRBV30 and TRBJ2-2): SQTIHQWPATLVQPVGSPLSLECTVEGTSNPNLYWYRQAAGRGLQLLFYSVGIGQISSEVPQNLSASRPQDRQFILSSKKLLLSDSGFYLCAWSVRPAGYTGELFFGEGSRLTVL.

The V and J genes are TRBV11-3 and TRBJ1-4; 9 positions match TRBD1. Losses at the gene ends were 5 bases for V and 7 bases for J; bases not matched to a gene: 8. The germline V gene has CDR1 SGHNT and CDR2 YENEEA. There are 15 residues in the CDR3. The CDR3 is CASSPPGQGGEKLFF. CDR3 bases: TGTGCCAGCAGCCCACCGGGACAGGGAGGTGAAAAACTGTTTTTT.

The V call is TRBV19, the J call TRBJ1-2; D not resolved. Trimming took off 3 bases at V and 2 bases at J, with 16 bases between the two ends. The germline V gene encodes CDR1 LNHDA and CDR2 SQIVND (reference sequence). The CDR3 sequence is 16 residues long. The CDR3 sequence: CASSIGIVLLNYGYTF. The DNA for the CDR3 is TGTGCCAGTAGTATCGGGATAGTCCTCTTAAACTATGGCTACACCTTC.

The chain couples TRBV5-6 to TRBJ2-6, with no clear D. The CDR3 is 18 amino acids. The germline CDR1 and CDR2 sequences are SGHDT and YYEEEE. Trimming stripped 0 bases from V and 0 bases from J, with 13 bases between. The DNA of the CDR3 is TGTGCCAGCAGCTTGGCCGGCGCTACCGCCTCTGGGGCCAACGTCCTGACTTTC. It translates to CASSLAGATASGANVLTF.

The gene calls are TRBV27 and TRBJ1-5; D is possibly TRBD1 (5 bases). Trimming took 2 bases from V and 9 from J, leaving 11 bases between them. This CDR3 has 13 residues. From germline, CDR1 is MNHEY and CDR2 SMNVEV (reference sequence). The CDR3 here is CASSLAGTRPQHF. CDR3 in DNA: TGTGCCAGCAGTTTAGCAGGGACTCGGCCCCAGCATTTT.

The chain combines TRBV4-3 with TRBJ2-3; D may be TRBD2 (7 bases). The CDR3 length is 17 residues. The V end lost 0 bases, the J end lost 3 bases, and 16 bases lay between the germline ends. The germline gives CDR1 LGHNA, CDR2 YSLEER. The CDR3 protein is CASSQEDWGRGTDTQYF. The CDR3 bases are TGCGCCAGCAGCCAAGAGGATTGGGGGCGGGGGACAGATACGCAGTATTTT.

The chain joins TRBV28 to TRBJ1-5; 8 bases map to TRBD1. V shed 8 bases and J 3 bases; nucleotides not matched to a gene: 9. Germline V gives CDR1 MDHEN, CDR2 SYDVKM. This CDR3 comprises 15 residues. The CDR3 region is CASGGNRGDNQPQHF. In DNA, the CDR3 is TGTGCCAGCGGGGGAAACAGGGGGGACAATCAGCCCCAGCATTTT.

The J gene is TRBJ1-2, the V gene TRBV29-1, with D possibly being TRBD1 (5 bases). From germline, CDR1 is SQVTM and CDR2 ANQGSEA. Trimming shortened V by 1 base and J by 5 bases, and 14 bases separated the two germline ends. The CDR3 runs to 14 residues. This CDR3 reads CSVEGLGRQYGYTF. The CDR3 nucleotides are TGCAGCGTTGAAGGGCTTGGTCGACAGTATGGCTACACCTTC. The full variable domain, in which reference TRBV29-1 and TRBJ1-2 provide the parts outside the CDR3, is SAVISQKPSRDICQRGTSLTIQCQVDSQVTMMFWYRQQPGQSLTLIATANQGSEATYESGFVIDKFPISRPNLTFSTLTVSNMSPEDSSIYLCSVEGLGRQYGYTFGSGTRLTVV.

The chain joins TRBV28 to TRBJ2-7; D may be TRBD2 (6 bases). The germline V gene has CDR1 MDHEN and CDR2 SYDVKM. The CDR3 sequence is 13 residues long. The V and J ends lost 7 bases and 7 bases respectively, with 17 bases between them. The CDR3 loop reads CASTPPVEGEQYF. The CDR3 region has the DNA TGTGCCAGCACCCCCCCCGTGGAGGGTGAGCAGTACTTC.

Written as DNA, the CDR3 is TGTGCCAGCACCTCCGGGACTGTATACAATGAGCAGTTCTTC. Translated, it gives CASTSGTVYNEQFF. V and J are TRBV2 and TRBJ2-1, with D maybe TRBD2 (6 bases). The V and J ends lost 7 bases and 4 bases respectively, with 14 bases between them. The V gene's germline CDR1 is SNHLY and CDR2 FYNNEI. CDR3 length equals 14 residues.

V is TRBV11-2 and J is TRBJ2-1, with 9 bases matching TRBD1. The CDR3 runs 17 residues. Germline V gives CDR1 SGHAT, CDR2 FQNNGV. V shed 6 bases and J 1 base; nucleotides not matched to a gene: 10. The CDR3: CASRPRTGGASYNEQFF. Written as DNA, the CDR3 is TGTGCCAGCAGACCTAGAACAGGGGGCGCATCCTACAATGAGCAGTTCTTC.

V and J are TRBV30 and TRBJ2-1; no clear D. This CDR3 region has 16 residues. The V and J ends lost 4 bases and 0 bases respectively, with 16 bases between them. Germline values: CDR1 GTSNPN, CDR2 SVGIG (reference sequence). In DNA form, the CDR3 reads TGTGCCTGGACTCCAACGGATTCAGGCTCCTACAATGAGCAGTTCTTC. Translation gives CAWTPTDSGSYNEQFF.

This chain joins TRBV5-5 and TRBJ1-5; D is possibly TRBD1 (6 bases). Germline assignment: CDR1 SGHKS and CDR2 YYEKEE (reference sequence). The CDR3 runs to 13 residues. The V gene lost 5 bases and the J gene lost 2 bases, with 8 bases spanning the gap. The CDR3 spells CASSNRGNQPQHF. In nucleotides, the CDR3 is TGTGCCAGCAGTAACAGGGGCAATCAGCCCCAGCATTTT.

The chain employs TRBV7-3 and TRBJ2-2; tentatively, D is TRBD2 (6 bases). Germline CDR1 reads SGHTA; CDR2 reads FQGTGA. The V end was cut by 3 bases, the J end by 4 bases, with 18 bases between. CDR3 size: 17 residues. The CDR3 protein is CASSLSASVGGTGELFF. The CDR3 DNA reads TGTGCCAGCAGCTTGTCTGCCTCGGTCGGGGGCACCGGGGAGCTGTTTTTT.